This TCR beta chain comes out of a study of T cells after posttransplantation cyclophosphamide (TCRdb year 2016). With respect to the entire study: The study tracked T cell repertoire reconstitution by TRB sequencing after myeloablative bone marrow transplantation using posttransplantation cyclophosphamide as GVHD prophylaxis. Samples from 35 PTCy-treated patients, along with samples from 15 to 20 of their related bone marrow donors, underwent antigen receptor sequencing. Blood from all 35 or so PTCy patients with 1-year posttransplant specimens was subjected to TRB sequencing. TRB sequencing was also done on up to about 3 additional blood samples from 2 to 5.2 years after transplant in 3 patients, and on pretransplant blood from 4 patients. Because TRA and TRB clonality correlated tightly in roughly nine samples, the subsequent TCR analyses were limited to TRB only. Public TRB sequences were searched against a database of over 3,600 sequences associated with responses to pathogens, tumor antigens, self-antigens and alloantigens. The research as a whole found: Across the roughly 40 patients, TRB clonality was highly associated with recipient CMV seropositivity and CMV reactivation, and diversity with PTCy was similar to that in the CNI/methotrexate controls. The TRB repertoires of T cells infiltrating skin or GI tract showed only limited overlap with the TRB repertoires of T cells in blood. Donor-recipient similarity was low at 1-2 months but increased during the first year, and donor CD8+ memory clones often dominated later blood repertoires.

According to the germline V gene, CDR1 reads SGHRS and CDR2 reads YFSETQ. Unmatched junction bases come to 7, with V trimmed by 0 bases and J by 1 base. Its CDR3 holds 18 amino acids, cysteine through phenylalanine. CDR3 DNA only is kept here, 54 bases in frame from base 1. This clone has at least ten counts. Its antigen is currently not known. Base qualities are not recorded, but no much larger clone differs from it by a single base. The treatment or condition label, read with the paper, signifies: high-dose cyclophosphamide on days +3 and +4 as single-agent GVHD prophylaxis. For conditioning, the PTCy patients got busulfan and fludarabine, then a related or unrelated marrow graft, followed by cyclophosphamide on days +3 and +4. The PTCy-treated patients were drawn from a prospective, multi-institutional clinical trial. Peripheral blood and bone marrow mononuclear cells were isolated by Ficoll-Hypaque density centrifugation and cryopreserved.

TRB sequencing was run on genomic DNA with either the immunoSEQ assay at survey resolution or the hsTCRB kit. As for the original processing: Initial read processing used immunoSEQ software, and repertoire analyses used the LymphoSeq R package. Clonality was calculated as 1 minus normalized Shannon entropy, and the Gini coefficient was also calculated for each TRB dataset. Phenotypes of unsorted samples were inferred by mapping TRB sequences from sorted subsets of the recipient or donor onto the same recipient's unsorted samples. Not all clones reach the TCRdb copy of this immuneACCESS table, which keeps in-frame sequences only. Checked studies attribute under half of the gap to unresolved V genes and leave the rest unexplained. That table gives V, J and clone size, and the DNA gave D and trimming. The table notes 7,000 to 9,000 clones here, none of them singletons. About 10% of the sample is in the top ten clones.

The chain is encoded by TRBV5-1 joined to TRBJ2-1, and 10 junctional nucleotides match TRBD2. The sequence came from a female patient aged 50-59 years who received an allogeneic stem cell transplant from a related donor, was CMV-positive, and had no GVHD. Following transplantation, part of the T cell population may be supplied by the graft donor rather than the patient. The specimen was PBMCs, collected after allogeneic stem cell transplant with posttransplant cyclophosphamide. The CDR3 region has the sequence CASSLAGTSATSYNEQFF. The nucleotides read TGCGCCAGCAGCTTGGCGGGGACTAGCGCCACTTCCTACAATGAGCAGTTCTTC. The variable domain in full, with residues beyond the CDR3 obtained from the reference TRBV5-1 and TRBJ2-1 genes, is KAGVTQTPRYLIKTRGQQVTLSCSPISGHRSVSWYQQTPGQGLQFLFEYFSETQRNKGNFPGRFSGRQFSNSRSEMNVSTLELGDSALYLCASSLAGTSATSYNEQFFGPGTRLTVL.